Here is one TCR beta chain with its context. What it recognizes is unknown. This specimen belongs to a study of shared clonotypes between healthy human individuals. CD45RO-negative, CCR7-positively selected cells formed the naive CD8 fraction, excluding terminally differentiated effector memory CD45RA+ cells. Everyone who donated was a Caucasian adult who lived in Nashville, Tennessee. Study-level points and caveats: Generally, naive subsets (rather than memory subsets) showed larger estimated richness. Sharing across four donors was highest in naive CD4 (approximately 5%) and lowest in memory CD8 (0.4%).

Each replicate PCR on the sorted subsets used 200 to 250 ng DNA (around 31,000 T cell genomes). Using immunoSEQ multiplex PCR, the repertoire was profiled, and TCRdb retains in-frame clones only, with some absent. The sample carries more than 2 million clones, 93% recorded once. The germline V gene has CDR1 SGHKS and CDR2 YYEKEE (reference sequence). V was clipped by 0 bases and J by 8 bases; unmatched bases: 5. This CDR3 has 15 residues. This sequence originates from a man aged 18 to 35 in good health. Some clones in this sample may be carry-over from other donors' samples. The specimen was naive CD8+ T cells from PBMCs. The V call is TRBV5-5, the J call TRBJ2-1; 10 bases fit TRBD1. The CDR3 bases are TGTGCCAGCAGCTTGGTGGGACAGGGGAGGGATGAGCAGTTCTTC. Its protein is CASSLVGQGRDEQFF.